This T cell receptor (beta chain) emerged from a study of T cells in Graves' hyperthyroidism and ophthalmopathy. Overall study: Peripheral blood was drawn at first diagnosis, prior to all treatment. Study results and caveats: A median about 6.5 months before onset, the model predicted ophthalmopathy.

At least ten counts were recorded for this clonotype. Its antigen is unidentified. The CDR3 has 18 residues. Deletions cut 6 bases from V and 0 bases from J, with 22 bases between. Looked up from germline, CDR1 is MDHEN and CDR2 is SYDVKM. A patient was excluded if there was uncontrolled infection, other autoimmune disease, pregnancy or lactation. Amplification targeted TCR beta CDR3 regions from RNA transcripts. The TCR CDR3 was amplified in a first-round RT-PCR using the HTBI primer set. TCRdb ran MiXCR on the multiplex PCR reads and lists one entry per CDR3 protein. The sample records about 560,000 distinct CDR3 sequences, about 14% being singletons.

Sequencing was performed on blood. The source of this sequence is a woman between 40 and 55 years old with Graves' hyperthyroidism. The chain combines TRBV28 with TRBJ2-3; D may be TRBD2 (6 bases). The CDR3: CASSSIEGLSSSTDTQYF. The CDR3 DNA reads TGTGCCAGCAGCTCGATCGAGGGACTTTCTTCTAGCACAGATACGCAGTATTTT. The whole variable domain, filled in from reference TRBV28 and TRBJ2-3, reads DVKVTQSSRYLVKRTGEKVFLECVQDMDHENMFWYRQDPGLGLRLIYFSYDVKMKEKGDIPEGYSVSREKKERFSLILESASTNQTSMYLCASSSIEGLSSSTDTQYFGPGTRLTVL.